In its sample, the clone carrying this T cell receptor (beta chain) was seen many times. Antigen unknown. Other DNA variants within this sample encode the same CDR3. In the authors' workflow: Construction of a distant-metastasis classifier for papillary thyroid cancer relied on CDR3 differences across clinicopathological groups. TCRdb re-processed the PCR reads through MiXCR. The V and J calls were not made by the authors but by TCRdb's processing. Of over 10,000 clones in the sample, about 31% were seen once. Among the patients, none had received any treatment before thyroid surgery. The sample belongs to a study of metastatic and nonmetastatic thyroid tumors. Study summary: Repertoires from blood and tumor or nodule tissue of malignant and benign thyroid patients were compared.

Study-level results: As reported, TCR beta diversity in blood and tumor was significantly higher in malignant thyroid tumors than in benign nodules.

This CDR3 region has 17 residues. V shed 3 bases and J 5 bases; nucleotides not matched to a gene: 12. Germline assignment: CDR1 SGHTA and CDR2 FQGTGA. This chain joins TRBV7-3 and TRBJ2-5; the match to TRBD2 covers 10 bases. This clonotype was sampled from a female donor with papillary thyroid cancer or a benign thyroid nodule (not recorded which). Some clones in this sample may be carry-over from other donors' samples. Sequenced: tumor tissue. CDR3 sequence: CASSFEGSGRLGETQYF. The CDR3 DNA reads as TGTGCCAGCAGCTTTGAGGGTAGCGGGAGGTTGGGGGAGACCCAGTACTTC. Full variable domain (remainder filled in from reference TRBV7-3 and TRBJ2-5): GAGVSQTPSNKVTEKGKYVELRCDPISGHTALYWYRQSLGQGPEFLIYFQGTGAADDSGLPNDRFFAVRPEGSVSTLKIQRTERGDSAVYLCASSFEGSGRLGETQYFGPGTRLLVL.